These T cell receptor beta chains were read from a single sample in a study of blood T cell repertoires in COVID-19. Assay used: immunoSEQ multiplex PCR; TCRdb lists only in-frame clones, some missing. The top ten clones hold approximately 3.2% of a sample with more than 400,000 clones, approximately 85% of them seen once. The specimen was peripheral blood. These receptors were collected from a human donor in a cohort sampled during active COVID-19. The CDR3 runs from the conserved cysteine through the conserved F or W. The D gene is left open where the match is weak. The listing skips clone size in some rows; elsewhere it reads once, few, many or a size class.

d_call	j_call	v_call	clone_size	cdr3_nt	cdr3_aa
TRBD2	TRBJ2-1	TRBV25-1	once	TGTGCCAGCAAGTTAGCGGGAGCTGACTACAATGAGCAGTTCTTC	CASKLAGADYNEQFF
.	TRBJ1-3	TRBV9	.	TGTGCCAGCAGCGTAGAGTTGGGGACAAGTGGAAACACCATATATTTT	CASSVELGTSGNTIYF
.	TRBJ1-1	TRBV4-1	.	TGCGCCAGCAGCCAAGGCGGGGTGGAAGCTTTCTTT	CASSQGGVEAFF
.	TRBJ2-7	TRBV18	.	TGTGCCAGCTCACCAACCCGAGATAGCTACGAGCAGTACTTC	CASSPTRDSYEQYF
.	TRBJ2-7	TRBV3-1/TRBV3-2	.	TGTGCCAGCACCCGCGAGAGCGGATCCTACGAGCAGTACTTC	CASTRESGSYEQYF
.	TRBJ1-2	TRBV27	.	TGTGCCAGCAGTAATACTGCAGGAGGCTACACCTTC	CASSNTAGGYTF
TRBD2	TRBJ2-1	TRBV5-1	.	TGCGCCAGCAGTTCGAGACTAGCGGGAGTTCTCAATGAGCAGTTCTTC	CASSSRLAGVLNEQFF
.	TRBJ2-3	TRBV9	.	TGTGCCAGCAGCCTGCAGGGGCGGCGGGGCACAGATACGCAGTATTTT	CASSLQGRRGTDTQYF
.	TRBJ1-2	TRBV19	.	TGTGCCACTCTGAGGGAGCGAGGAACGGGCTACACCTTC	CATLRERGTGYTF
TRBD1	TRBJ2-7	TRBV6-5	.	TGTGCCAGCAGTCGCGGACAGGTCTACGAGCAGTACTTC	CASSRGQVYEQYF
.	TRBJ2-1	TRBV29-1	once	TGCAGCGTCGCCACGAGTAGCGGCCCCCTCCATGAGCAGTTCTTC	CSVATSSGPLHEQFF
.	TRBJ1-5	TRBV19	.	TGTGCCAGTAGTATAGATCTTGAGAGGGGGGGGCATAGCAATCAGCCCCAGCATTTT	CASSIDLERGGHSNQPQHF
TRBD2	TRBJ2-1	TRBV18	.	TGTGCCAGCTCGTACGGACTAGCGGAGAAGAATGAGCAGTTCTTC	CASSYGLAEKNEQFF
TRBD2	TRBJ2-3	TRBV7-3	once	TGTGCCAGCAGCTTAATGACTAGCGGCACAGATACGCAGTATTTT	CASSLMTSGTDTQYF
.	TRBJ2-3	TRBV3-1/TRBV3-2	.	TGTGCCAGCAGCCCCGGGACAACGGGAAGGGATACGCAGTATTTT	CASSPGTTGRDTQYF
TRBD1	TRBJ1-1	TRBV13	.	TGTGCCAGCAGCTTGAGGACAGGGGTTTTCACTGAAGCTTTCTTT	CASSLRTGVFTEAFF
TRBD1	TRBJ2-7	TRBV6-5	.	TGTGCCTCCGGGACAGCCGCCTACGAGCAGTACTTC	CASGTAAYEQYF
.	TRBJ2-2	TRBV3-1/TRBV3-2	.	TGTGCCAGCAGTGCACAGGGTGGGGACACCGGGGAGCTGTTTTTT	CASSAQGGDTGELFF
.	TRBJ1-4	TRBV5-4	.	TGTGCCAGCAGCAACTCCGGGAGCCCTGTGGAAAAACTGTTTTTT	CASSNSGSPVEKLFF
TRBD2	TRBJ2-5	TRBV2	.	TGTGCCAGCAAGTTGCAGCGGGAGGCGGAGACCCAGTACTTC	CASKLQREAETQYF
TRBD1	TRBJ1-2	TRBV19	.	TGTGCCAGTCATATGCCGGGACAGGGTGAGGGCTACACCTTC	CASHMPGQGEGYTF
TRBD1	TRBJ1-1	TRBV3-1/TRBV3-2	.	TGTGCCAGCAGCCAACTCACAGGGGGGGCGGCTTTCTTT	CASSQLTGGAAFF
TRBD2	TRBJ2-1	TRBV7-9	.	TGTGCCAGCAGCTTAGACCCTTCCCGAGCGGGAAGGAGTTACAATGAGCAGTTCTTC	CASSLDPSRAGRSYNEQFF
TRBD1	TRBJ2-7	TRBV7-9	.	TGTGCCAGCAGCTTAGGTGACAGGGGTCTCGAGCAGTACTTC	CASSLGDRGLEQYF
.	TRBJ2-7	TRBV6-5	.	TGTGCCAGCAGTTCCTTGGACTCTTACGAGCAGTACTTC	CASSSLDSYEQYF
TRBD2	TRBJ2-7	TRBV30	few	TGTGCCTGGAAGACTAGCGGAGCTAAACGGCTCGAGCAGTACTTC	CAWKTSGAKRLEQYF
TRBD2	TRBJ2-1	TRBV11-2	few	TGTGCCAGCAGCCCCGGGACTAGCGGCTACAATGAGCAGTTCTTC	CASSPGTSGYNEQFF
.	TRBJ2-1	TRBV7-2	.	TGTGCCAGCAGCTTAGGTCTTAGCTCCTACAATGAGCAGTTCTTC	CASSLGLSSYNEQFF
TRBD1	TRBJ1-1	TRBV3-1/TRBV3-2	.	TGTGCCAGCAGCCTAAGGACAGGAGGCACTGAAGCTTTCTTT	CASSLRTGGTEAFF
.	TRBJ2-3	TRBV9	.	TGTGCCAGCAGCCAACTACAAGGGAGTACCACAGATACGCAGTATTTT	CASSQLQGSTTDTQYF
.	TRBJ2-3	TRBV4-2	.	TGTGCCAGCAGCCAAGCGCGAGCGGGCACAGATACGCAGTATTTT	CASSQARAGTDTQYF
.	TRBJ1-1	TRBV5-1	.	TGCGCCAGCAGCATGTCAGGGGCACCTGAGGCAGCTTTCTTT	CASSMSGAPEAAFF
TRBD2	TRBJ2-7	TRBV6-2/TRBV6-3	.	TGTGCCAGCAGTGTGGAGCGGGACCGCGAGCAGTACTTC	CASSVERDREQYF
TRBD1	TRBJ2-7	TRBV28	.	TGTGCCAGCAGCGAATCCGGGACAGGGCTATACGAGCAGTACTTC	CASSESGTGLYEQYF
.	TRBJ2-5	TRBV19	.	TGTGCCAGTAGTAGCCTAGCAAGAGGAGAGACCCAGTACTTC	CASSSLARGETQYF
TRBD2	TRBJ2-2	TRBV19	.	TGTGCCAGCCAGCGGGGTAGCGGGGAGCTGTTTTTT	CASQRGSGELFF
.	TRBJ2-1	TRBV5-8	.	TGTGCCAGCAGCCGAGACAGTGCCTACAATGAGCAGTTCTTC	CASSRDSAYNEQFF
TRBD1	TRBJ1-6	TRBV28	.	TGTGCCAGCAGGAGGGACAGCTCCTATAATTCACCCCTCCACTTT	CASRRDSSYNSPLHF
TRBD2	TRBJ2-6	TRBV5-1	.	TGCGCCAGCAGTTTGCCTAGCGGGCCGAGCTCTGGGGCCAACGTCCTGACTTTC	CASSLPSGPSSGANVLTF
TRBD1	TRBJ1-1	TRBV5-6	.	TGTGCCAGCAGCTCTCTGACAGGGAGAGGGACTGAAGCTTTCTTT	CASSSLTGRGTEAFF
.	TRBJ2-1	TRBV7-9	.	TGTGCCAGCAGCTCGACAGAGAAGCAGTTCTTC	CASSSTEKQFF
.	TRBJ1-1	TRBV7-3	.	TGTGCCAGCAGCTTAAACGGGTACACTGAAGCTTTCTTT	CASSLNGYTEAFF
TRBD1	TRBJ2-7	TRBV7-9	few	TGTGCCAGCAGCTTCCCCCCTGGACAGGGAGAGGTGTACTTC	CASSFPPGQGEVYF
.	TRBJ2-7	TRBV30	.	TGTGCCTGGACAGGGCCTACCTACTCCGAGCAGTACTTC	CAWTGPTYSEQYF
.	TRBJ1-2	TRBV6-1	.	TGTGCCAGCAGAATATCGGGGGATAACTATGGCTACACCTTC	CASRISGDNYGYTF
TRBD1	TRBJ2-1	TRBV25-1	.	TGTGCCAGCATCCCGGCACAGGGGCGATATAATGAGTGGTTCTTC	CASIPAQGRYNEWFF